Each of the 24 T cell receptor beta chains below was sequenced from the same sample in a study of sequential checkpoint blockade in melanoma. Here immunoSEQ multiplex PCR was the method, and the copy in TCRdb shows in-frame clones only, minus some. The data show roughly 17,000 clones, with over 60% seen just once and 20% to 25% held by the top ten. Sample treatment: randomized to nivolumab then ipilimumab (arm A) or the reverse (arm B). Sequences were derived from CD8+ T cells sorted from blood (inferred from file names), sampled from a patient given nivolumab and ipilimumab in sequence. These receptors were taken from a human donor with melanoma.

This clone was seen only a few times. The chain combines TRBV15 with TRBJ2-5; TRBD1 aligns across 7 bases. J lost 5 bases, V lost 1 base, and 7 bases had no gene match. The germline V gene has CDR1 LNHNV and CDR2 YYDKDF (reference sequence). CDR3 length: 15 amino acids. This CDR3 is CATSRVTGAAETQYF. The CDR3 nucleotides are TGTGCCACCAGCAGAGTAACAGGGGCAGCGGAGACCCAGTACTTC. Based on the CDR3 plus reference TRBV15 and TRBJ2-5, the full variable domain is DAMVIQNPRYQVTQFGKPVTLSCSQTLNHNVMYWYQQKSSQAPKLLFHYYDKDFNNEADTPDNFQSRRPNTSFCFLDIRSPGLGDTAMYLCATSRVTGAAETQYFGPGTRLLVL.

This clone is termed medium-sized. The V call is TRBV5-1, the J call TRBJ2-1; 11 bases align to TRBD2. The CDR3 sequence is 15 residues long. V shed 3 bases, J shed 9 bases, and the junction held 8 bases outside the gene matches. Germline V gene sequence: CDR1 SGHRS, CDR2 YFSETQ. The CDR3 DNA follows: TGCGCCAGCAGCTCTGTTAGCGGGGGGGCCACTGAGCAGTTCTTC. Amino acid sequence: CASSSVSGGATEQFF.

This chain links TRBV6-6 with TRBJ2-5, with a possible D match to TRBD1 (6 bases). Trimming pared 6 bases from V and 5 bases from J, leaving 22 bases between. The CDR3 has 16 residues. CDR1 MNHNY and CDR2 SVGAGI come from the germline V gene (reference sequence). DNA of the CDR3: TGTGCCAGCAGCTCCGCGACAGGCGGGTTTATTGAGACCCAGTACTTC. This codes for CASSSATGGFIETQYF.

V gene TRBV19 combines with J gene TRBJ2-1, with a possible D match to TRBD1 (8 bases). The CDR3 covers 14 residues. The germline V gene encodes CDR1 LNHDA and CDR2 SQIVND (reference sequence). The V end was cut by 5 bases, the J end by 4 bases, with 12 bases between. The CDR3 DNA sequence: TGTGCCAGTAGTGGACAGGGAGGGTACAATGAGCAGTTCTTC. Translated: CASSGQGGYNEQFF.

In its sample, this clone was seen once. This chain uses TRBV6-6 with TRBJ1-5; perhaps TRBD1 as D (5 bases). CDR3 length: 12 amino acids. CDR1 is MNHNY and CDR2 is SVGAGI in the germline V gene (reference sequence). The V gene lost 8 bases and the J gene lost 8 bases, with 13 bases spanning the gap. The CDR3 region is CASFDLGEPQHF. The CDR3 DNA reads as TGTGCCAGCTTTGACTTAGGGGAGCCCCAGCATTTT.

This rearrangement joins TRBV5-1 to TRBJ1-2, with 7 bases identical to TRBD1. Germline V gene sequence: CDR1 SGHRS, CDR2 YFSETQ. Germline trimming cut 4 bases from V and 6 bases from J; bases unmatched to any gene: 9. The CDR3 extends over 14 amino acids. CDR3 nucleotide sequence: TGCGCCAGCAGCATCCTGACAGGGAGCGATGGCTACACCTTC. Its protein is CASSILTGSDGYTF.

V gene TRBV11-2 combines with J gene TRBJ2-7, with 8 bases fitting TRBD2. CDR1 is SGHAT, CDR2 FQNNGV, per germline. The CDR3 contains 14 residues. V shed 1 base and J 9 bases; nucleotides not matched to a gene: 8. The CDR3 region has the DNA TGTGCCAGCAGCTTAGGGGGACTAGATGTCTGGCAGTACTTC. Translating gives CASSLGGLDVWQYF.

The V gene is TRBV9, the J gene TRBJ1-2; D gene uncertain. V was trimmed by 3 bases and J by 0 bases, leaving 9 bases between them. Germline lookup yields CDR1 SGDLS and CDR2 YYNGEE. The CDR3 length is 14 residues. CDR3 nucleotides: TGTGCCAGCAGCGCAGACCAGGCTAACTATGGCTACACCTTC. The encoded protein is CASSADQANYGYTF.

The chain joins TRBV27 to TRBJ1-5; D is ambiguous. Germline assignment: CDR1 MNHEY and CDR2 SMNVEV (reference sequence). The CDR3 has 14 residues. V was clipped by 3 bases and J by 7 bases, with 13 bases between them. The CDR3 DNA reads TGTGCCAGCAGTTTTGGAGGGTATGGACAGCCCCAGCATTTT. It translates to CASSFGGYGQPQHF.

The chain is built from TRBV7-9 and TRBJ1-5; D is possibly TRBD1 (5 bases). V lost 5 bases to trimming and J lost 4 bases, with 9 bases between them. This CDR3 comprises 13 residues. CDR1 is SEHNR and CDR2 is FQNEAQ in the germline V gene (reference sequence). Here the CDR3 reads CASSGTDNQPQHF. The CDR3 region has the DNA TGTGCCAGCAGCGGGACTGATAATCAGCCCCAGCATTTT. Combining the CDR3 with reference TRBV7-9 and TRBJ1-5 gives the whole variable domain DTGVSQNPRHKITKRGQNVTFRCDPISEHNRLYWYRQTLGQGPEFLTYFQNEAQLEKSRLLSDRFSAERPKGSFSTLEIQRTEQGDSAMYLCASSGTDNQPQHFGDGTRLSIL.

The rearrangement joins TRBV4-3 to TRBJ1-1; D might be TRBD1 (5 bases). This CDR3 has 11 amino acids. Trimming removed 6 bases from V and 7 bases from J, with 9 bases in between. Germline V CDR1 and CDR2: LGHNA, YSLEER. CDR3 protein: CASSSGGEAFF. In DNA form, the CDR3 reads TGCGCCAGCAGTTCGGGGGGTGAAGCTTTCTTT.

This clone was detected only a few times. This chain joins TRBV5-4 and TRBJ1-1, with a tentative D call TRBD1 (6 bases). CDR3 length: 13 residues. V was clipped by 3 bases and J by 10 bases, with 16 bases between them. Germline lookup yields CDR1 SGHNT and CDR2 YYREEE (reference sequence). CDR3 in DNA: TGTGCCAGCAGCTGGGGGGGGGCAGGGATAGCTTTCTTT. Its translation is CASSWGGAGIAFF.

The V and J genes are TRBV7-9 and TRBJ2-5, with 7 bases matching TRBD2. Trimming took 5 bases from V and 2 from J; bases not matched to a gene: 8. Germline V gene lookup returns CDR1 SEHNR and CDR2 FQNEAQ (reference sequence). The CDR3 runs to 15 residues. The CDR3 here is CASSPVGGGQETQYF. CDR3 bases: TGTGCCAGCAGCCCGGTAGGCGGGGGACAAGAGACCCAGTACTTC.

The genes are TRBV7-9 and TRBJ1-6; 7 bases match TRBD1. Germline-derived CDR1 and CDR2 are SEHNR and FQNEAQ (reference sequence). The CDR3 contains 14 residues. V shed 5 bases, J shed 9 bases, and the junction held 7 bases outside the gene matches. The CDR3, as DNA: TGTGCCAGCAGCACGACAGGGTTTGCTTCACCCCTCCACTTT. Its protein is CASSTTGFASPLHF.

CDR3 nucleotides: TGTGCCAGCAGCCCTCCCGGGACAGGGAGCGGTTCACCCCTCCACTTT. This encodes CASSPPGTGSGSPLHF. This chain joins TRBV9 and TRBJ1-6, with 9 bases fitting TRBD1. With V trimmed by 4 bases and J by 9 bases, 11 bases remained unmatched. CDR1 is SGDLS and CDR2 is YYNGEE in the germline V gene. This CDR3 comprises 16 residues.

The genes are TRBV6-1 and TRBJ1-2; 11 bases match TRBD1. Germline CDR1 is MNHNS and CDR2 is SASEGT. The CDR3 consists of 15 residues. With V trimmed by 5 bases and J by 2 bases, 4 bases remained unmatched. The CDR3 bases are TGTGCCAGCAGTTGGGGGACAGGGGGGAACTATGGCTACACCTTC. Its protein product is CASSWGTGGNYGYTF.

The J gene is TRBJ2-7, the V gene TRBV7-8, with 7 bases that match TRBD2. The germline V gene encodes CDR1 SGHVS and CDR2 FQNEAQ. CDR3 size: 15 residues. The V gene end was trimmed by 1 base and the J gene end by 3 bases; junction bases not matched to a gene: 6. The CDR3 nucleotides read TGTGCCAGCAGCTTAGGGGGGGGTGGGCTCTACGAGCAGTACTTC. This encodes CASSLGGGGLYEQYF.

This sequence joins TRBV10-3 and TRBJ2-3; the D is unclear. The germline V gene has CDR1 ENHRY and CDR2 SYGVKD. The ends were cut back, 6 bases at V and 1 base at J, with 5 bases in the middle. CDR3 size: 12 residues. The CDR3 DNA reads TGTGCCATCAGCCCCGGCACAGATACGCAGTATTTT. Translating gives CAISPGTDTQYF.

This chain connects TRBV4-1 to TRBJ2-7; D might be TRBD2 (6 bases). Germline loops: CDR1 MGHRA, CDR2 YSYEKL. The CDR3 runs to 13 residues. V lost 5 bases to trimming and J lost 7 bases, with 15 bases between them. CDR3 DNA: TGCGCCAGCAGCGCGGGACCAGCTACTGAGCAGTACGTC. Encoded protein: CASSAGPATEQYV.

This clone has more than one count but fewer than ten. The V and J genes are TRBV2 and TRBJ2-1; maybe TRBD2 (5 bases). Trimming removed 6 bases at V and 9 bases at J, with 21 bases between. This CDR3 spans 15 amino acids. Germline CDR1 SNHLY, CDR2 FYNNEI. DNA of the CDR3: TGTGCCAGCAGCGTAGCCGGTAGCGCGGCCGGTGAGCAGTTCTTC. It specifies CASSVAGSAAGEQFF.

By proportion, this clone is medium-sized (0.01 to 0.1%). The rearrangement links TRBV2 to TRBJ2-7, with 7 bases aligning to TRBD2. The CDR3 consists of 13 residues. Germline V gene data show CDR1 as SNHLY and CDR2 as FYNNEI. Trimming took 7 bases from V and 4 from J; bases not matched to a gene: 7. The CDR3 nucleotides read TGTGCCAGCATCGAGTGGGGGGGATACGAGCAGTACTTC. Amino acid sequence: CASIEWGGYEQYF. The entire variable domain, with the rest obtained from reference TRBV2 and TRBJ2-7, is as follows: EPEVTQTPSHQVTQMGQEVILRCVPISNHLYFYWYRQILGQKVEFLVSFYNNEISEKSEIFDDQFSVERPDGSNFTLKIRSTKLEDSAMYFCASIEWGGYEQYFGPGTRLTVT.

The rearrangement uses TRBV27 and TRBJ1-1; tentatively, D is TRBD1 (5 bases). Germline V gives CDR1 MNHEY, CDR2 SMNVEV (reference sequence). With 6 bases removed from V and 2 bases from J, the gap between germline ends came to 13 bases. This CDR3 contains 14 residues. The DNA for the CDR3 is TGTGCCAGCAGCCTCGAAGGGGTAAACACTGAAGCTTTCTTT. Translating it yields CASSLEGVNTEAFF.

The V call is TRBV9, the J call TRBJ1-6; D gene unclear. The CDR3 consists of 12 residues. Trimming shortened V by 0 bases and J by 10 bases, and 5 bases separated the two germline ends. From germline, CDR1 is SGDLS and CDR2 YYNGEE. CDR3 sequence: CASSVGGSPLHF. CDR3 sequence (DNA): TGTGCCAGCAGCGTAGGAGGATCACCCCTCCACTTT.

The chain employs TRBV18 and TRBJ1-1; 9 bases fit TRBD1. J gave up 3 bases and V 3 bases, and 2 bases lay outside the gene matches. This CDR3 is built from 14 residues. The germline CDR1 and CDR2 sequences are KGHSH and LQKENI. CDR3 protein: CASSPTGGDTEAFF. The CDR3 bases are TGTGCCAGCTCACCCACAGGGGGCGACACTGAAGCTTTCTTT. The full variable domain, in which reference TRBV18 and TRBJ1-1 provide the parts outside the CDR3, is NAGVMQNPRHLVRRRGQEARLRCSPMKGHSHVYWYRQLPEEGLKFMVYLQKENIIDESGMPKERFSAEFPKEGPSILRIQQVVRGDSAAYFCASSPTGGDTEAFFGQGTRLTVV.